Below, 2 T cell receptor beta chains from the same sample are listed, as sequenced in a study of identical twins. TCRdb independently ran MiXCR on the 5' RACE reads; one entry per CDR3 protein. Of 690,000 or so distinct CDR3 sequences in the sample, 6% to 6.5% were seen once. Material for sequencing was naive T cells sorted from blood. These receptors all stem from a man younger than 35 in good health.

CDR3 in amino acids: CASSLLPQRQGPQYF. The CDR3 bases are TGTGCCAGCAGCCTCCTCCCCCAACGACAGGGGCCGCAGTATTTT. The rearrangement uses TRBV6-1 and TRBJ2-3, with TRBD1 identical over 8 bases. Germline values: CDR1 MNHNS, CDR2 SASEGT. The length of the CDR3 is 15 residues. V lost 6 bases, J lost 10 bases, and 15 bases stayed unmatched.

Comment on this clonotype: This clone may be a read error of a much larger clone one base away. This CDR3 is missing its conserved last phenylalanine or tryptophan, likely due to a read error. V gene TRBV4-1 combines with J gene TRBJ2-1; D is undetermined. The length of the CDR3 is 12 residues. V shed 1 base and J shed 10 bases, with 8 bases lying between them. CDR1 and CDR2 (germline): MGHRA, YSYEKL. The CDR3 DNA reads as TGCGCCAGCAGCCAAGTTGCCAGCGAGCAGTTCGTC. Amino acid sequence: CASSQVASEQFV.